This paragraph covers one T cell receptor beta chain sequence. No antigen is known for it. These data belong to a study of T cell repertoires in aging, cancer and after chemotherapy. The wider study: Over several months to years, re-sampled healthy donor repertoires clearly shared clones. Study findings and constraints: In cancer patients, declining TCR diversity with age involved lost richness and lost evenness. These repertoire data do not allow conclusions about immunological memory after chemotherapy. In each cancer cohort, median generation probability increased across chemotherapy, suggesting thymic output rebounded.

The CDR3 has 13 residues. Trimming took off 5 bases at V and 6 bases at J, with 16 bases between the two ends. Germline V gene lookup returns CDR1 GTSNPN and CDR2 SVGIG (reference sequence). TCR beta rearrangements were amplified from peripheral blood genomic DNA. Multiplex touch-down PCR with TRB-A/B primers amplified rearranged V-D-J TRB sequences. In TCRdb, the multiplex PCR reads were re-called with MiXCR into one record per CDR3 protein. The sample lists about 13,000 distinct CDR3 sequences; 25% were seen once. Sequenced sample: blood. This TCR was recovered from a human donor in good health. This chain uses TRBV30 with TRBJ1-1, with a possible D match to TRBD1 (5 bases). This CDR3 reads CAWSWGGSPEAFF. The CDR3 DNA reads TGTGCCTGGTCCTGGGGGGGGAGTCCTGAAGCTTTCTTT.